The present TCR beta chain was sequenced within a study of control samples from healthy donors and cancer patients. The CDR3 has 16 amino acids. CDR1 is SGHVS, CDR2 FQNEAQ, per germline. The ends were cut back, 5 bases at V and 8 bases at J, with 21 bases in the middle. The repertoire was sequenced with immunoSEQ multiplex PCR; TCRdb's copy has only in-frame clones and lacks some. Found here are roughly 2,000 clones, approximately 78% of them singletons; the top ten hold approximately 9.9%. Sequences were obtained from formalin-fixed, paraffin-embedded tissue. This rearrangement joins TRBV7-8 to TRBJ1-4; weak D call: TRBD1 (5 bases). The origin of this receptor is a female donor with lung cancer. The DNA for the CDR3 is TGTGCCAGCAGCCTGGGACGGACCGGCCGAAGAGAAAAACTGTTTTTT. It codes for CASSLGRTGRREKLFF.